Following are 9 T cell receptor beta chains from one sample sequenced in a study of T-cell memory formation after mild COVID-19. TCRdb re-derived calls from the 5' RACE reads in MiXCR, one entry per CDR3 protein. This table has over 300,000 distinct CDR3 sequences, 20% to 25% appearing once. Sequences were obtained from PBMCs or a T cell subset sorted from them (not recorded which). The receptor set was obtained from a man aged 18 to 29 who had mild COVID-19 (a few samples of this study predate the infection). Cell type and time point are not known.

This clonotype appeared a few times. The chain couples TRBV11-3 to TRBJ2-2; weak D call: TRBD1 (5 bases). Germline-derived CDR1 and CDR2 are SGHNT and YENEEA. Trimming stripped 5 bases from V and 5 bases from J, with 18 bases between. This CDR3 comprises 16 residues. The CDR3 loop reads CASSPGGAPGTGELFF. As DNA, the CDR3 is TGTGCCAGCAGCCCCGGTGGGGCCCCGGGTACCGGGGAGCTGTTTTTT.

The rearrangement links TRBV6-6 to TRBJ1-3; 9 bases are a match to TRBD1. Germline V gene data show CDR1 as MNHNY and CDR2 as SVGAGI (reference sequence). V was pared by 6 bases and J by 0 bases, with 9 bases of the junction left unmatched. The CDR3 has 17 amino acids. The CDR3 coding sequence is TGTGCCAGCAGGGGCGGGACAGGGAGCTTCTCTGGAAACACCATATATTTT. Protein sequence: CASRGGTGSFSGNTIYF.

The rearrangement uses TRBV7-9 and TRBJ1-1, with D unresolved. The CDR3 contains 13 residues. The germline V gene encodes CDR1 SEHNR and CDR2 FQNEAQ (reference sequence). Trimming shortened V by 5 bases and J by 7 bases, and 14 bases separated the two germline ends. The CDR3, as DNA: TGTGCCAGCAGCCACAGAACCCCGGTTGAAGCTTTCTTT. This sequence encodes CASSHRTPVEAFF.

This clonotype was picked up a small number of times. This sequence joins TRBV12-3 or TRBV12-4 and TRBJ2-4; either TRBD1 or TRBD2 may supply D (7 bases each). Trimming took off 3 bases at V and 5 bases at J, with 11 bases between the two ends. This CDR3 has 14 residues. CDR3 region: CASSFAGGENIQYF. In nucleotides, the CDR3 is TGTGCCAGCAGTTTTGCAGGGGGGGAAAACATTCAGTACTTC.

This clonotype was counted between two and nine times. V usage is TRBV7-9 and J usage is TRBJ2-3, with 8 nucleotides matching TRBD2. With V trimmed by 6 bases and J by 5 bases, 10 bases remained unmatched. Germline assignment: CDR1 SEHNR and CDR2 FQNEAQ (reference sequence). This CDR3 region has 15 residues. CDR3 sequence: CASSLMAGGRDTQYF. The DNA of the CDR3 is TGTGCCAGCAGTCTTATGGCGGGGGGCAGAGATACGCAGTATTTT. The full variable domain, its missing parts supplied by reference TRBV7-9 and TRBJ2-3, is DTGVSQNPRHKITKRGQNVTFRCDPISEHNRLYWYRQTLGQGPEFLTYFQNEAQLEKSRLLSDRFSAERPKGSFSTLEIQRTEQGDSAMYLCASSLMAGGRDTQYFGPGTRLTVL.

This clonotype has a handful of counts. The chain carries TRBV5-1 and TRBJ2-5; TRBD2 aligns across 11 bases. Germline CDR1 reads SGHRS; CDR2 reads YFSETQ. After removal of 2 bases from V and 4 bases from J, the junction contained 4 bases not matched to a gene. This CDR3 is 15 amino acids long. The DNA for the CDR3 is TGCGCCAGCAGCTTCGCTCTAGCGGGAGGAGAGACCCAGTACTTC. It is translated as CASSFALAGGETQYF.

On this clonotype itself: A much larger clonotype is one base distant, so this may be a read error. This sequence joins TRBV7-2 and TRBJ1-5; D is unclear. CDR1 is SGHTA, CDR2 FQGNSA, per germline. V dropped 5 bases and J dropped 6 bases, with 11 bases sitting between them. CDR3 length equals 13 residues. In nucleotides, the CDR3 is TGTGCCAGCAGCCCAGAGGAGAGTCAGCCCCAGCATTTT. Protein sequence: CASSPEESQPQHF.

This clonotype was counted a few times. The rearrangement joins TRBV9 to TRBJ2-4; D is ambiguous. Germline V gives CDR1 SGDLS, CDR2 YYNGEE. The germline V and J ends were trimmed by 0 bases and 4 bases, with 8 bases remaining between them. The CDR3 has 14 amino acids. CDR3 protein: CASSVDGRKNIQYF. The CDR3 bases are TGTGCCAGCAGCGTAGACGGCAGGAAAAACATTCAGTACTTC. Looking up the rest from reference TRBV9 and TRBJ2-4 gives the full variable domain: DSGVTQTPKHLITATGQRVTLRCSPRSGDLSVYWYQQSLDQGLQFLIQYYNGEERAKGNILERFSAQQFPDLHSELNLSSLELGDSALYFCASSVDGRKNIQYFGAGTRLSVL.

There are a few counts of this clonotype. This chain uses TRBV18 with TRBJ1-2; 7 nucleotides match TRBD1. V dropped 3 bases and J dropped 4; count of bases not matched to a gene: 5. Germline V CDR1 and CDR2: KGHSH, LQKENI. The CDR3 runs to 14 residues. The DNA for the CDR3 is TGTGCCAGCTCACCTGACAGGGCGGGCTATGGCTACACCTTC. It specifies CASSPDRAGYGYTF.